This T cell receptor beta chain emerged from a study of response to subunit inactivated influenza vaccine. The CDR3 length is 14 residues. CDR1 SGHRS and CDR2 YFSETQ come from the germline V gene. V was cut by 5 bases and J by 0 bases, with 10 bases left in between. Findings of the study overall: Authors suggested that a seasonal influenza vaccination recruits few new T cells each time.

In TCRdb, the RT-PCR reads were re-called with MiXCR into one record per CDR3 protein. The sample contains more than 200,000 distinct CDR3 sequences, more than 9% of which appear only once. At least ten counts were recorded for this clonotype. The antigen remains unidentified. V is TRBV5-1 and J is TRBJ2-3; D uncertain. This TCR was recovered from a man aged 45-65 years who received an inactivated influenza vaccine. Sequencing was performed on non-naive T cells sorted from PBMCs, taken roughly 15 days before vaccination. The chain's CDR3 is CASSITQSTDTQYF. The CDR3 DNA reads as TGCGCCAGCAGTATTACCCAGAGCACAGATACGCAGTATTTT.